A selection of T cell receptor beta chains follows, all from one sample in a study of T cell changes during pregnancy in multiple sclerosis. Sequenced by immunoSEQ multiplex PCR; TCRdb stores in-frame clones only, minus some. The sample carries tens of thousands of clones, 75% to 90% recorded once. Sequences were derived from CD8+ T cells from peripheral blood mononuclear cells, sampled in the first trimester of pregnancy. The source of these receptors is a female donor in good health, enrolled as a control in a pregnancy study. CDR3s include the opening cysteine and the closing phenylalanine or tryptophan. The D gene is left open where the match is weak. Clone size is stated in some rows and not others, as once, few, many or a class when expanded.

clone_size	d_call	v_call	j_call	cdr3_nt	cdr3_aa
-	TRBD1	TRBV7-9	TRBJ2-7	TGTGCCAGCATCCAAACCGGGACAGGGGGCAACGAGCAGTACTTC	CASIQTGTGGNEQYF
-	-	TRBV4-1	TRBJ1-2	TGCGCCAGCAGCCAAGGTTCCCGAGGCTCGGGCTACACCTTC	CASSQGSRGSGYTF
-	-	TRBV7-9	TRBJ2-7	TGTGCCAGCAGCTTAGGAGGAGGCTTAGGGGGGGCTTCCTACGAGCAGTACTTC	CASSLGGGLGGASYEQYF
-	TRBD1	TRBV4-3	TRBJ1-3	TGCGCCAGCAGCCAAGACAGGGGGCGCAACGGTGGAAACACCATATATTTT	CASSQDRGRNGGNTIYF
-	-	TRBV9	TRBJ1-4	TGTGCCAGCAGCGTAGAGCAGGGATCTAATGAAAAACTGTTTTTT	CASSVEQGSNEKLFF
-	TRBD1	TRBV30	TRBJ1-4	TGTGCCTGGAGTGTTCTTGGGACAGATAATGAAAAACTGTTTTTT	CAWSVLGTDNEKLFF
-	TRBD1	TRBV27	TRBJ2-5	TGTGCCAGCAGTTTAATGAGTTGGGATCAGGACAGGGGAAAGATTGGGACCCAGTACTTC	CASSLMSWDQDRGKIGTQYF
once	TRBD1	TRBV7-6	TRBJ1-2	TGTGCCAGCAGCTCACAGGGGGCGCATGGCTACACCTTC	CASSSQGAHGYTF
-	-	TRBV15	TRBJ2-7	TGTGCCACCAGCAGACAATACTTCGACGGGTCCTACGAGCAGTACTTC	CATSRQYFDGSYEQYF
-	TRBD1	TRBV4-2	TRBJ2-6	TGTGCCAGCAGCCGGAGGGGACAGGGGAACACTGGGGCCAACGTCCTGACTTTC	CASSRRGQGNTGANVLTF
-	-	TRBV14	TRBJ1-1	TGTGCCAGCAGCCAAACCCAAACAGGAATGAACACTGAAGCTTTCTTT	CASSQTQTGMNTEAFF
-	-	TRBV6-4	TRBJ2-1	TGTGCCAGCGCACGGAGCTCCTACAATGAGCAGTTCTTC	CASARSSYNEQFF
-	-	TRBV5-1	TRBJ2-1	TGCGCCAGCAGCCCCGTCACTAGCAATGAGCAGTTCTTC	CASSPVTSNEQFF
-	TRBD1	TRBV2	TRBJ2-5	TGTGCCAGCAGTGAATCCTTCACCTCAGGGGGCCGTGAGCAGTACTTC	CASSESFTSGGREQYF
-	-	TRBV11-1	TRBJ2-3	TGTGCCAGCAGCCCCTCAGGGAACCGAGTTACGCAGTATTTT	CASSPSGNRVTQYF
-	TRBD2	TRBV4-3	TRBJ2-7	TGCGCCAGCAGCCAAGCTTGGGGGGGGAGTTGGGAGCAGTACTTC	CASSQAWGGSWEQYF